The T cell receptor beta chain under discussion was sequenced for a study of blood T cells in healthy people across ages. Study information: About one barcoded beta molecule per two T cells was captured by template switching. General study results and limits: Age showed a roughly linear inverse relationship with TCR beta diversity per million T cells. It was not known whether donors were CMV positive (a possible confounder of expanded clonotype changes).

To note about this clonotype: Its antigen is currently unknown.

A J-beta primer mix and a sample-barcoded 5' primer were used in a second PCR of about 6 to 12 cycles. TCRdb ran MiXCR on the 5' RACE reads and lists one entry per CDR3 protein. This repertoire shows hundreds of thousands of distinct CDR3 sequences, approximately 44% found once; its top ten account for about a fifth. The sequenced sample was blood. This TCR derives from a man aged 55 to 70 in good health.

The CDR3 sequence: CASSEDSITEAFF. DNA for the CDR3: TGTGCCAGCAGTGAAGATTCGATCACTGAAGCTTTCTTT. The chain combines TRBV2 with TRBJ1-1, with D uncertain. The CDR3 is 13 amino acids. Per the germline V gene, CDR1 is SNHLY and CDR2 is FYNNEI. V was cut by 1 base and J by 4 bases, with 7 bases left in between.